These 13 T cell receptor beta chains were sequenced from one sample in a study of cytomegalovirus exposure and HLA in healthy donors. Primers for the PCR totalled 60 Vbeta and 13 Jbeta. Using immunoSEQ multiplex PCR, the repertoire was profiled, and TCRdb retains in-frame clones only, with some absent. The sample includes about 200,000 clones, approximately 85% of them seen just once. Sequencing used PBMCs. All receptors derive from a woman in her forties or fifties in good health and CMV-seropositive.

This clone was seen only once. The chain's CDR3 is CAWSVGDRFQETQYF. CDR3 in DNA: TGTGCCTGGAGTGTAGGGGATAGATTCCAAGAGACCCAGTACTTC. The chain combines TRBV30 with TRBJ2-5; tentative D call: TRBD1 (5 bases). Per germline, CDR1 GTSNPN and CDR2 SVGIG (reference sequence). The CDR3 contains 15 residues. Trimming shortened V by 0 bases and J by 1 base, and 12 bases separated the two germline ends.

The J gene is TRBJ1-2, the V gene TRBV7-3, with 8 bases lining up with TRBD1. Germline V gene data show CDR1 as SGHTA and CDR2 as FQGTGA. CDR3 length: 15 residues. With 2 bases clipped from V and 4 bases from J, the junction kept 6 bases outside the gene matches. The CDR3 nucleotides read TGTGCCAGCAGCTTAGGCAGGGGGCAAATCTATGGCTACACCTTC. This gives the protein CASSLGRGQIYGYTF.

This chain joins TRBV5-6 and TRBJ1-5, with 7 bases matching TRBD1. Trimming at V came to 3 bases and at J to 1 base, leaving 7 bases not matched to a gene. Germline V CDR1 and CDR2: SGHDT, YYEEEE. The CDR3 spans 16 residues. The DNA for the CDR3 is TGTGCCAGCAGCTCACAGGGGCGAAGCAGCAATCAGCCCCAGCATTTT. This gives the protein CASSSQGRSSNQPQHF.

The gene calls are TRBV18 and TRBJ1-5, with D possibly matching TRBD1 (6 bases). V was shortened by 3 bases and J by 5 bases, with 8 bases between the two germline ends. Germline assignment: CDR1 KGHSH and CDR2 LQKENI. The CDR3 runs 13 residues. The CDR3 protein is CASSPRTDQPQHF. CDR3 nucleotide sequence: TGTGCCAGCTCACCTCGGACAGATCAGCCCCAGCATTTT.

V gene TRBV18 combines with J gene TRBJ1-2, with D possibly TRBD1 on 5 matching bases. This CDR3 has 17 residues. Germline V lookup: CDR1 KGHSH, CDR2 LQKENI. Trimming took 2 bases from V and 1 from J, leaving 17 bases between them. CDR3 residues: CASSPASTGVINYGYTF. As DNA, the CDR3 is TGTGCCAGCTCACCAGCCTCGACGGGGGTAATTAACTATGGCTACACCTTC.

The rearrangement uses TRBV5-1 and TRBJ2-1; a possible D gene is TRBD2 (6 bases). The CDR3 is 18 amino acids. The V end lost 1 base, the J end lost 0 bases, and 17 bases lay between the germline ends. The V gene's germline CDR1 is SGHRS and CDR2 YFSETQ. CDR3 nucleotide sequence: TGCGCCAGCAGCTTGTCCGGGACTCACTCAAGCTCCTACAATGAGCAGTTCTTC. It codes for CASSLSGTHSSSYNEQFF.

The chain couples TRBV7-9 to TRBJ1-1; TRBD1 matches 7 bases. The CDR3 extends over 15 amino acids. Unmatched junction bases numbered 3, after V lost 1 base and J lost 1 base. Per germline, CDR1 SEHNR and CDR2 FQNEAQ (reference sequence). The CDR3, as DNA: TGTGCCAGCAGCTTAGGGGGGACAGAGAACACTGAAGCTTTCTTT. Translated, it gives CASSLGGTENTEAFF. Full variable domain (remainder filled in from reference TRBV7-9 and TRBJ1-1): DTGVSQNPRHKITKRGQNVTFRCDPISEHNRLYWYRQTLGQGPEFLTYFQNEAQLEKSRLLSDRFSAERPKGSFSTLEIQRTEQGDSAMYLCASSLGGTENTEAFFGQGTRLTVV.

This sequence joins TRBV28 and TRBJ2-7; 13 bases align to TRBD2. This CDR3 has 16 amino acids. V was clipped by 5 bases and J by 6 bases; unmatched bases: 10. The V gene's germline CDR1 is MDHEN and CDR2 SYDVKM. The CDR3 DNA sequence: TGTGCCAGCAGTCTCCGGACTAGCGGGAGTACTTCCGAGCAGTACTTC. Amino acid sequence: CASSLRTSGSTSEQYF.

The chain combines TRBV5-1 with TRBJ1-1, with 8 bases identical to TRBD1. The CDR3 consists of 15 residues. Germline CDR1 is SGHRS and CDR2 is YFSETQ. Trimming at V came to 4 bases and at J to 4 bases, leaving 9 bases not matched to a gene. CDR3 sequence reads: CASSVRQGTGTEAFF. The CDR3 bases are TGCGCCAGCAGCGTCAGACAGGGGACGGGCACTGAAGCTTTCTTT.

The CDR3 nucleotides read TGTGCCAGCAGTTTAGCCGGGGATGGCTACACCTTC. Translation: CASSLAGDGYTF. The chain has TRBV27 and TRBJ1-2; D is ambiguous. The V end lost 2 bases, the J end lost 6 bases, and 7 bases lay between the germline ends. This CDR3 is 12 amino acids long. Germline CDR1 and CDR2: MNHEY and SMNVEV (reference sequence).

The rearrangement uses TRBV11-2 and TRBJ1-5; the D is unclear. This CDR3 is 13 amino acids long. Trimming cost V 1 base and J 5 bases, with 6 bases left between them. Germline CDR1 reads SGHAT; CDR2 reads FQNNGV. The CDR3 reads CASSLGRDQPQHF. In DNA, the CDR3 is TGTGCCAGCAGCTTAGGCCGCGATCAGCCCCAGCATTTT.

The genes are TRBV5-4 and TRBJ2-7, with D possibly matching TRBD1 (6 bases). Germline V CDR1 and CDR2: SGHNT, YYREEE (reference sequence). The CDR3 totals 15 residues. Trimming pared 4 bases from V and 9 bases from J, leaving 23 bases between. CDR3 coding DNA: TGTGCCAGCAGCCCCGGAGGAGGACAGACGCAGCGGCAGTACTTC. Protein product: CASSPGGGQTQRQYF.

This clone was observed a handful of times. The chain couples TRBV5-1 to TRBJ1-3, with D possibly TRBD1 on 6 matching bases. The CDR3 has 16 amino acids. Trimming stripped 4 bases from V and 4 bases from J, with 18 bases between. Germline-derived CDR1 and CDR2 are SGHRS and YFSETQ. The CDR3 spells CASSPTFRDIGNTIYF. Written as DNA, the CDR3 is TGCGCCAGCAGCCCTACTTTCCGGGACATCGGAAACACCATATATTTT.